The rows below give T cell receptor beta chains drawn from one sample of a study of shared clonotypes between healthy human individuals. Sequencing used immunoSEQ multiplex PCR; TCRdb keeps in-frame clones, though not all of them. Of about 2.4 million clones listed, 93% were seen once; the top ten hold about 0.39%. Sequenced sample: naive CD4+ T cells from PBMCs. These receptors were obtained from a young man in good health. Some clones in this sample may be carry-over from other donors' samples. Each CDR3 is given with its conserved first and last residue.

V gene: TRBV27; J gene: TRBJ2-1; CDR3 protein: CASSFSGAPYNEQFF
V gene: TRBV28; J gene: TRBJ2-5; CDR3 protein: CASSLGAREETQYF
V gene: TRBV10-3; J gene: TRBJ1-2; CDR3 protein: CAISERAQRGYTF
V gene: TRBV6-5; J gene: TRBJ1-5; CDR3 protein: CASRPRGHQPQHF
V gene: TRBV6-1; J gene: TRBJ1-4; CDR3 protein: CASSELGQAATNEKLFF
V gene: TRBV5-1; J gene: TRBJ1-2; CDR3 protein: CASSLAGTRSNYGYTF
V gene: TRBV2; J gene: TRBJ2-2; CDR3 protein: CASSLSGINTGELFF
V gene: TRBV19; J gene: TRBJ1-1; CDR3 protein: CASSIGSGSTGHTEAFF
V gene: TRBV11-3; J gene: TRBJ1-4; CDR3 protein: CASSLMQGKLFF
V gene: TRBV27; J gene: TRBJ1-2; CDR3 protein: CANPFRGVVYGYTF
V gene: TRBV27; J gene: TRBJ2-7; CDR3 protein: CASRFTSGTSYEQYF
V gene: TRBV2; J gene: TRBJ2-7; CDR3 protein: CASSPRVTRSYEQYF
V gene: TRBV27; J gene: TRBJ1-2; CDR3 protein: CASSLTRDGDYGYTF
V gene: TRBV12-5; J gene: TRBJ2-3; CDR3 protein: CASRAGWADTQYF
V gene: TRBV9; J gene: TRBJ2-2; CDR3 protein: CASSGMGLSSGELFF
V gene: TRBV27; J gene: TRBJ2-7; CDR3 protein: CASSRRQETYEQYF
V gene: TRBV5-1; J gene: TRBJ2-1; CDR3 protein: CASSSPGQGFNEQFF
V gene: TRBV27; J gene: TRBJ2-2; CDR3 protein: CASSPFLTGELFF
V gene: TRBV4-1; J gene: TRBJ1-2; CDR3 protein: CASSQDSNLNYGYTF
V gene: TRBV6-5; J gene: TRBJ1-2; CDR3 protein: CASSYSGLRPNYGYTF
V gene: TRBV30; J gene: TRBJ1-1; CDR3 protein: CAQEDRGLGAFF
V gene: TRBV28; J gene: TRBJ2-5; CDR3 protein: CASTGSGKGGRETQYF
V gene: TRBV30; J gene: TRBJ2-1; CDR3 protein: CAWTRNSYNEQFF
V gene: TRBV15; J gene: TRBJ2-7; CDR3 protein: CTTSRVLQYEQYF
V gene: TRBV7-2; J gene: TRBJ1-3; CDR3 protein: CASSLGRVSGNTIYF
V gene: TRBV11-2; J gene: TRBJ2-2; CDR3 protein: CASSLFDYSPNTGELFF
V gene: TRBV9; J gene: TRBJ2-1; CDR3 protein: CASSPITGASYNEQFF
V gene: TRBV6-6; J gene: TRBJ2-2; CDR3 protein: CASTLTGGNTGELFF